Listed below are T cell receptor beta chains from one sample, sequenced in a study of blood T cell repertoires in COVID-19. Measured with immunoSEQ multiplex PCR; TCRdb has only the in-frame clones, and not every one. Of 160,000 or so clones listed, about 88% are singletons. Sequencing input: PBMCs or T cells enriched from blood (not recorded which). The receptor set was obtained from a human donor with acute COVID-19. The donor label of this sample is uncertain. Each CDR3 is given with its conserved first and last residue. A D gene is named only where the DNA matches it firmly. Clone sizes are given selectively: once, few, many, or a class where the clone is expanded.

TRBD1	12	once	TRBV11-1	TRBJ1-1	TGTGCCAGCAGCTTAGAGAGCAGGGGGACTTTCTTT	CASSLESRGTFF
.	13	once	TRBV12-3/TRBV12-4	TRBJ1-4	TGTGCCAGCAGTCCCAGAGAGGAGGAAAAACTGTTTTTT	CASSPREEEKLFF
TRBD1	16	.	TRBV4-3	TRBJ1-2	TGCGCCAGCAGCCAAGAGCGACAGGGCCCTCTATATGGCTACACCTTC	CASSQERQGPLYGYTF
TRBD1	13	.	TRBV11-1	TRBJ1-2	TGTGCCAGCAGCTTCCCGGGGACAGGTGGCTACACCTTC	CASSFPGTGGYTF
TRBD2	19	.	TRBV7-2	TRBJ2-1	TGTGCCAGCAGCTACGATCCCCGTACTAGCGGGGCCGGGAAGAATGAGCAGTTCTTC	CASSYDPRTSGAGKNEQFF
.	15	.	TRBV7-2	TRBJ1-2	TGTGCCAGCAGCCTTAGACGTCAGGGGATGGATGGCTACACCTTC	CASSLRRQGMDGYTF
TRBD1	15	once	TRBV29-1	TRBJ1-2	TGCAGCGTTACGGACAGGGGGCGGTTATACTATGGCTACACCTTC	CSVTDRGRLYYGYTF
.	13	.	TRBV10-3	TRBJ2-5	TGTGCCATCAGTGAATCGGGGAAGGAGACCCAGTACTTC	CAISESGKETQYF
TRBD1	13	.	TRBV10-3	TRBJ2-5	TGTGCCATCAGGTTAGGACAGGGCTGGACCCAGTACTTC	CAIRLGQGWTQYF
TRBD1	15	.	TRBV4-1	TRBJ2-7	TGCGCCAGCAGCCAAAATACCGGGACAGCCTACGAGCAGTACTTC	CASSQNTGTAYEQYF
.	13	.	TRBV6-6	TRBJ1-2	TGTGCCAGCAGGGTACAGGGAAGCTATGGCTACACCTTC	CASRVQGSYGYTF
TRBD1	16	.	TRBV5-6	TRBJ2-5	TGTGCCAGCAGCTTGGGGTTAGGGGGCAACCAAGAGACCCAGTACTTC	CASSLGLGGNQETQYF
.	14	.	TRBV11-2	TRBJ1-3	TGTGCCAGCAGCTTCGAGAGCTCTGGAAACACCATATATTTT	CASSFESSGNTIYF
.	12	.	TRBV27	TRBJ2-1	TGTGCCAGCAGTCTCCGGGGCAATGAGCAGTTCTTC	CASSLRGNEQFF
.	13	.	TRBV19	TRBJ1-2	TGTGCCAGTAGATCGACAGGTCTCTATGGCTACACCTTC	CASRSTGLYGYTF
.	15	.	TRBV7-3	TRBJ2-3	TGTGCCAGCAGCTTAGGGCGGGGTGAGCGGGATACGCAGTATTTT	CASSLGRGERDTQYF
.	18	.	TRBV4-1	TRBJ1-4	TGCGCCAGCAGCCGCCAGTTCATGATGCAGGGATCTAATGAAAAACTGTTTTTT	CASSRQFMMQGSNEKLFF
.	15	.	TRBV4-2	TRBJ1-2	TGTGCCAGCAGCCCTTCGGGGGGGGGCGCGTATGGCTACACCTTC	CASSPSGGGAYGYTF
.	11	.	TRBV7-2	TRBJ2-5	TGTGCCAGCAGCCAACGGGAGACCCAGTACTTC	CASSQRETQYF
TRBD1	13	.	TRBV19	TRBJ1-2	TGTGCCAGTAGAACCGACAGGGTCCAGGGCTACACCTTC	CASRTDRVQGYTF
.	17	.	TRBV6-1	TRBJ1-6	TGTGCCAGCAGTGAAGTTGACAGCAGCTCCTATAATTCACCCCTCCACTTT	CASSEVDSSSYNSPLHF
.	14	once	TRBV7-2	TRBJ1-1	TGTGCCAGCAGACTCCAGGGTCTTAACACTGAAGCTTTCTTT	CASRLQGLNTEAFF
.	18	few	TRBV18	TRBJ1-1	TGTGCCAGCTCACCATCGAGGCAGGGCGTTATCTTAGGGACTGAAGCTTTCTTT	CASSPSRQGVILGTEAFF
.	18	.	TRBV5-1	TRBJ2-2	TGCGCCAGCAGCCCACGGGCAGGGGCTGGGGTTTACACCGGGGAGCTGTTTTTT	CASSPRAGAGVYTGELFF
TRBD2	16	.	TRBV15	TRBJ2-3	TGTGCCACCAGCGACCCCCTAGCGGGGATCACAGATACGCAGTATTTT	CATSDPLAGITDTQYF
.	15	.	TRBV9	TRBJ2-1	TGTGCCAGCAGCGTAGCCACAGGGATGCACAATGAGCAGTTCTTC	CASSVATGMHNEQFF
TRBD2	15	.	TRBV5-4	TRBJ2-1	TGTGCCAGCAGCTTGGACCCAGCGGGGGACAATGAGCAGTTCTTC	CASSLDPAGDNEQFF
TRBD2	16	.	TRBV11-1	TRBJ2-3	TGTGCCAGCAGCCCCCGACTAGCGGGGGGTAAGGATACGCAGTATTTT	CASSPRLAGGKDTQYF
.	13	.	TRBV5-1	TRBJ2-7	TGCGCCAGCAGCTTGGACAGTCCCTACGAGCAGTACTTC	CASSLDSPYEQYF
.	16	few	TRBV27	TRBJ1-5	TGTGCCAGCAGCCGTGGGCCGGGGGTAGCTGATCAGCCCCAGCATTTT	CASSRGPGVADQPQHF
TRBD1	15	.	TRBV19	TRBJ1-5	TGTGCCAGTAGGGGGACAGCCCTATCTCATCAGCCCCAGCATTTT	CASRGTALSHQPQHF
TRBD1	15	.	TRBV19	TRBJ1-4	TGTGCCAGTAGTCTCGGGACAGGGACGAAAGAAAAACTGTTTTTT	CASSLGTGTKEKLFF
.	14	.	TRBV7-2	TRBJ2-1	TGTGCCAGCAGCTTAGGTGGGCCCTACAATGAGCAGTTCTTC	CASSLGGPYNEQFF
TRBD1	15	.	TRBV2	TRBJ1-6	TGTGCCAGGCCGGACAGGGAAAAGTACAATTCACCCCTCCACTTT	CARPDREKYNSPLHF
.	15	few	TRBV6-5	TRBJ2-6	TGTGCCAGCAGGTTCAGGGACTCTGGGGCCAACGTCCTGACTTTC	CASRFRDSGANVLTF
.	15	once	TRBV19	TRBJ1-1	TGTGCCAGTAGTGTACAAACAGAGCTGAACACTGAAGCTTTCTTT	CASSVQTELNTEAFF
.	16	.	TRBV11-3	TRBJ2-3	TGTGCCAGCAGCTTAGCCGGTCAGACTAGCACAGATACGCAGTATTTT	CASSLAGQTSTDTQYF
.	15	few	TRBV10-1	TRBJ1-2	TGCGCCAGCACCAGAATGACAGGCCCTAACTATGGCTACACCTTC	CASTRMTGPNYGYTF
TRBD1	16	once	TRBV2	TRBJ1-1	TGTGCCAGCAGAGTCAGACAGGGAAAATCGAACACTGAAGCTTTCTTT	CASRVRQGKSNTEAFF
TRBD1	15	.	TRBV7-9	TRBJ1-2	TGTGCCAGCACCTCCACAGGGGGAGGGCTCTATGGCTACACCTTC	CASTSTGGGLYGYTF
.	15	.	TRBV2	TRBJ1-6	TGTGCCGGACGGGGGGGATTTACATATAATTCACCCCTCCACTTT	CAGRGGFTYNSPLHF
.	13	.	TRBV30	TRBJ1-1	TGTGCCTGGAGCACAGAGATGAACACTGAAGCTTTCTTT	CAWSTEMNTEAFF
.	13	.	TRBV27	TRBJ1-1	TGTGCCAGCAGGACAGCGATGAACACTGAAGCTTTCTTT	CASRTAMNTEAFF